The rows below give T cell receptor beta chains drawn from one sample of a study of blood T cell repertoires in COVID-19. TCRdb keeps only in-frame clones here, not all; method: immunoSEQ multiplex PCR. The sample records nearly 350,000 clones, more than 75% being singletons. Sequenced: peripheral blood. These receptors came from a woman aged 50 to 60 with COVID-19, enrolled during active disease. The CDR3 runs from the conserved cysteine through the conserved F or W. D genes are given only for firm matches. Where a row states a size, it is once, few, many or the class of an expanded clone; other rows omit it.

>TRBV5-3|TRBJ1-1|once|TRBD1
TGTGCCAGAAGCGTAACAGGGGGTCTTTCTCTGAACACTGAAGCTTTCTTT
CARSVTGGLSLNTEAFF
>TRBV7-9|TRBJ1-1|.|.
TGTGCCAGCAGTTCCGTGATAGGGGTTGGTACTGAAGCTTTCTTT
CASSSVIGVGTEAFF
>TRBV5-1|TRBJ2-3|.|TRBD2
TGCGCCAGCAGCTTGTCGGCGGGAGGTCCTCTGCACACAGATACGCAGTATTTT
CASSLSAGGPLHTDTQYF
>TRBV19|TRBJ1-6|.|TRBD1
TGTGCCAGTAGTATCGCCGGGACAGGAAATTCACCCCTCCACTTT
CASSIAGTGNSPLHF
>TRBV7-3|TRBJ2-7|.|.
TGTGCCAGCAGCCCCACATCCGGGACGGAGGGAGAGCAGTACTTC
CASSPTSGTEGEQYF
>TRBV10-3|TRBJ1-2|.|TRBD1
TGTGCCATCAGTGAGTCTAAGGGACAGGCCCCATGGGGGCTAGTAACCTTC
CAISESKGQAPWGLVTF
>TRBV2|TRBJ1-1|.|TRBD1
TGTGCCAGCAGTCTTGGACAGGGGAAGAACACTGAAGCTTTCTTT
CASSLGQGKNTEAFF
>TRBV29-1|TRBJ2-1|.|.
TGCAGCGTCTCTTACAATGAGCAGTTCTTC
CSVSYNEQFF
>TRBV19|TRBJ2-7|.|TRBD2
TGTGCCAGTAGTACGACTAGCGGTTACGAGCAGTACTTC
CASSTTSGYEQYF
>TRBV18|TRBJ1-4|.|.
TGTGCCAGCTCACCTACAGGGTCGACTAATGAAAAACTGTTTTTT
CASSPTGSTNEKLFF
>TRBV6-5|TRBJ2-5|.|.
TGTGCCAGCACCGTGGGGTCCGGGGGTCAAGAGACCCAGTACTTC
CASTVGSGGQETQYF
>TRBV5-5|TRBJ2-3|once|TRBD2
TGTGCCAGCAGCTCCACTAGCGGGAGGGTTATGACAGATACGCAGTATTTT
CASSSTSGRVMTDTQYF
>TRBV7-9|TRBJ2-2|.|.
TGTGCCAGCAGCCTCGGGGTTCCCGGGGAGCTGTTTTTT
CASSLGVPGELFF
>TRBV11-3|TRBJ1-6|.|.
TGTGCCAGCAGCTTCAGTATTTCACCCCTCCACTTT
CASSFSISPLHF
>TRBV29-1|TRBJ2-1|.|.
TGCAGCGCCCTCCGGGACAATGAGCAGTTCTTC
CSALRDNEQFF
>TRBV27|TRBJ2-3|.|TRBD1
TGTGCCAGCAACGCAGGGGGTGGAAGCACAGATACGCAGTATTTT
CASNAGGGSTDTQYF
>TRBV7-9|TRBJ2-7|.|.
TGTGCCAGCAGCTTGTGGACCGGGACTTCACAATACGAGCAGTACTTC
CASSLWTGTSQYEQYF
>TRBV2|TRBJ1-3|.|.
TGTGCCAGCAGTGATCCGGGACACACGACTCCTGGAAACACCATATATTTT
CASSDPGHTTPGNTIYF
>TRBV11-2|TRBJ1-5|.|.
TGTGCCAGCAGCTTAGCGATTGGGGGGGGCAATCAGCCCCAGCATTTT
CASSLAIGGGNQPQHF
>TRBV3-1/TRBV3-2|TRBJ2-6|.|.
TGTGCCAGCAGGTCAATCGGTGGGGCCAACGTCCTGACTTTC
CASRSIGGANVLTF
>TRBV24-1|TRBJ2-7|.|.
TGTGCCACCAGTGAAGCCGGGGAGCGGTCCTACGAGCAGTACTTC
CATSEAGERSYEQYF
>TRBV5-4|TRBJ2-1|.|TRBD2
TGTGCCAGCAGAAGCGGGAGGTACAATGAGCAGTTCTTC
CASRSGRYNEQFF
>TRBV4-1|TRBJ2-4|.|TRBD2
TGCGCCAGCAGCCTTGGACTAGCGGGAGGGCTAGCCAAAAACATTCAGTACTTC
CASSLGLAGGLAKNIQYF
>TRBV11-3|TRBJ2-1|.|TRBD2
TGTGCCAGCAGCAGCGGGAGCTCCTACAATGAGCAGTTCTTC
CASSSGSSYNEQFF
>TRBV12-3/TRBV12-4|TRBJ1-1|once|.
TGTGCCAGCACTAGGCGCACTGAAGCTTTCTTT
CASTRRTEAFF
>TRBV7-2|TRBJ1-5|.|.
TGTGCCAGCAGCCTCGTCGTGCAGGGCAATCAGCCCCAGCATTTT
CASSLVVQGNQPQHF
>TRBV30|TRBJ2-5|.|TRBD2
TGTGCCTGGACCCCGGGGGGGAGAGAGACCCAGTACTTC
CAWTPGGRETQYF
>TRBV6-4|TRBJ2-7|.|TRBD1
TGTGCCAGCAGCCGGGACAGGGGATTCGAGCAGTACTTC
CASSRDRGFEQYF
>TRBV6-4|TRBJ2-1|.|.
TGTGCCAGCAGTGACCCTTTCCGGGGTGAGCAGTTCTTC
CASSDPFRGEQFF
>TRBV6-2/TRBV6-3|TRBJ2-1|.|.
TGTGCCAGCAGTGCTCGGAGTTCCTACAATGAGCAGTTCTTC
CASSARSSYNEQFF
>TRBV6-5|TRBJ2-1|few|TRBD2
TGTGCCAGCAGTTACTCCCGGGAGGGCCGGTGGAATGAGCAGTTCTTC
CASSYSREGRWNEQFF
>TRBV12-3/TRBV12-4|TRBJ1-5|.|.
TGTGCCAGCAGTTCTACGAGTCAGCCCCAGCATTTT
CASSSTSQPQHF
>TRBV11-1|TRBJ1-1|.|.
TGTGCCAGCAGCAAGGGCAGGGCCATGAACACTGAAGCTTTCTTT
CASSKGRAMNTEAFF
>TRBV6-2/TRBV6-3|TRBJ2-7|many|.
TGTGCCAGCAGCAAACAGGTGGCTTCCTACGAGCAGTACTTC
CASSKQVASYEQYF
>TRBV30|TRBJ1-6|once|TRBD1
TGTGCCTGGAGGACAGGGCATAATTCACCCCTCCACTTT
CAWRTGHNSPLHF
>TRBV4-3|TRBJ2-5|.|.
TGCGCCAGCAGCCAGGAGGGCCGAGAGACCCAGTACTTC
CASSQEGRETQYF
>TRBV29-1|TRBJ2-1|once|TRBD1
TGCAGCGTTGGGGGACAGGGTCCCTACAATGAGCAGTTCTTC
CSVGGQGPYNEQFF
>TRBV6-5|TRBJ2-2|few|TRBD1
TGTGCCAGCACCGGAGACAGGGCCACCGGGGAGCTGTTTTTT
CASTGDRATGELFF
>TRBV6-5|TRBJ1-1|.|.
TGTGCCAGTGGCAGGGGAAAGGCTGAAGCTTTCTTT
CASGRGKAEAFF
>TRBV5-4|TRBJ2-7|.|.
TGTGCCAGCAGCCCGGGTGGCGGAGCCCGGGAGCAGTACTTC
CASSPGGGAREQYF
>TRBV3-1/TRBV3-2|TRBJ1-5|.|.
TGTGCCAGCAGCCAAACGCAGGGCAATCAGCCCCAGCATTTT
CASSQTQGNQPQHF
>TRBV24-1|TRBJ2-2|.|.
TGTGCCACCAGTGCCCAGTTGAACACCGGGGAGCTGTTTTTT
CATSAQLNTGELFF
>TRBV13|TRBJ2-1|.|TRBD2
TGTGCCAGCAGCTACACTAGCGGGCTGTACAATGAGCAGTTCTTC
CASSYTSGLYNEQFF
>TRBV4-2|TRBJ2-5|.|TRBD2
TGTGCCAGCAGCCAAGAAGGGACTAGCGGGCCCCAAGAGACCCAGTACTTC
CASSQEGTSGPQETQYF
>TRBV4-1|TRBJ1-5|.|.
TGCGCCAGCAGCCAAGGGCGCCAGGGGAGTAATCAGCCCCAGCATTTT
CASSQGRQGSNQPQHF
>TRBV4-1|TRBJ1-4|.|TRBD1
TGCGCCAGCAACCGACAGGGGGATGAAAAACTGTTTTTT
CASNRQGDEKLFF
>TRBV5-1|TRBJ2-3|.|TRBD2
TGCGCCAGCAGCTTGTCCAGCGGGGGACGAGATACGCAGTATTTT
CASSLSSGGRDTQYF
>TRBV4-1|TRBJ2-7|.|.
TGCGCCAGCAGCTACTGGGGGGTCGGGTCGGACGAGCAGTACTTC
CASSYWGVGSDEQYF